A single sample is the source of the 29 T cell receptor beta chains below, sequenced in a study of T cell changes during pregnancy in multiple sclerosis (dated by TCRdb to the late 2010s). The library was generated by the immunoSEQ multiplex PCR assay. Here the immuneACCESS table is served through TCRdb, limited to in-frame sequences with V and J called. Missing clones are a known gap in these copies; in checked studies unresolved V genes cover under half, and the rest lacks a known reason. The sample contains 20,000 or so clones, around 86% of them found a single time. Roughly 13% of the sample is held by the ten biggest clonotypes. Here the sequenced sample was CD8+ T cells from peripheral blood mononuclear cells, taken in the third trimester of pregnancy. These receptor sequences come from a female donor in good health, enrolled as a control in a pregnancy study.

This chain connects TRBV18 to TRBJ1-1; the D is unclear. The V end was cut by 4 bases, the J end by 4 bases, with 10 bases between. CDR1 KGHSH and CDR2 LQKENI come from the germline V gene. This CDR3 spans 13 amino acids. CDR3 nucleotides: TGTGCCAGCTCACACGAGAGGGCCACTGAAGCTTTCTTT. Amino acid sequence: CASSHERATEAFF. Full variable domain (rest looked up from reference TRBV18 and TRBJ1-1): NAGVMQNPRHLVRRRGQEARLRCSPMKGHSHVYWYRQLPEEGLKFMVYLQKENIIDESGMPKERFSAEFPKEGPSILRIQQVVRGDSAAYFCASSHERATEAFFGQGTRLTVV.

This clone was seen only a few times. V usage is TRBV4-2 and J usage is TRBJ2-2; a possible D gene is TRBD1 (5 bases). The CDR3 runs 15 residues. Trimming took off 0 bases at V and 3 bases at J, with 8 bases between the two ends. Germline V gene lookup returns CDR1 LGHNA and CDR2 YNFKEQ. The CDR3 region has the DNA TGTGCCAGCAGCCAAGAGGGGCGCGACACCGGGGAGCTGTTTTTT. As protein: CASSQEGRDTGELFF.

The CDR3 sequence is CASSEALRGGFHSNYGYTF. CDR3 nucleotides: TGTGCCAGCAGTGAAGCGCTTCGGGGAGGGTTCCATTCTAACTATGGCTACACCTTC. V is TRBV6-1 and J is TRBJ1-2; no definite D call. The CDR3 is 19 residues long. The V gene lost 0 bases and the J gene lost 0 bases, with 20 bases spanning the gap. The V gene's germline CDR1 is MNHNS and CDR2 SASEGT.

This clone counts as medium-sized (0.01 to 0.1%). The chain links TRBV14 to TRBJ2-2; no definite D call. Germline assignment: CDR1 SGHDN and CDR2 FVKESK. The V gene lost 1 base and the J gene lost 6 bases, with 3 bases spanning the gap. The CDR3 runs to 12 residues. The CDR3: CASSQVSGELFF. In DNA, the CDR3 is TGTGCCAGCAGCCAAGTATCCGGGGAGCTGTTTTTT. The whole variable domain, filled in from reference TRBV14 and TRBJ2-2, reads EAGVTQFPSHSVIEKGQTVTLRCDPISGHDNLYWYRRVMGKEIKFLLHFVKESKQDESGMPNNRFLAERTGGTYSTLKVQPAELEDSGVYFCASSQVSGELFFGEGSRLTVL.

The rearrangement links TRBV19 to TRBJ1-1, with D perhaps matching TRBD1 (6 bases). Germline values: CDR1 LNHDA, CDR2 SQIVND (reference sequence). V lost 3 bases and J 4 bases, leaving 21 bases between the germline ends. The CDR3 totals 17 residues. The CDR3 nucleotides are TGTGCCAGTAGTATCTCTGGCGACTCTCGAGGGGGCACTGAAGCTTTCTTT. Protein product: CASSISGDSRGGTEAFF.

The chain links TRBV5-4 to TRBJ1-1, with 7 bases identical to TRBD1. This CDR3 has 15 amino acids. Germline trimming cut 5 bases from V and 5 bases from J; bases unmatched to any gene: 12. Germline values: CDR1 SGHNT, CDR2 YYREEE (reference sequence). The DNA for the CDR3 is TGTGCCAGCAGGATGACGACAGGGACGGGGACTGAAGCTTTCTTT. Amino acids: CASRMTTGTGTEAFF.

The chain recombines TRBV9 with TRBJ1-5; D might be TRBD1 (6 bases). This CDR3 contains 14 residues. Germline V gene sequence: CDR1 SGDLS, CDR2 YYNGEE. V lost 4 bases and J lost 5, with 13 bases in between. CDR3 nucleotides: TGTGCCAGCAGCCAAGCAGGGGCGGATCAGCCCCAGCATTTT. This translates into CASSQAGADQPQHF.

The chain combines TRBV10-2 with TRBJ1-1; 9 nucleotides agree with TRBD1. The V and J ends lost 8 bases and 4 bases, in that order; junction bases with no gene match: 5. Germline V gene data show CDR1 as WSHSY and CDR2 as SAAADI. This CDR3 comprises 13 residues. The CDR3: CASDRGQGTEAFF. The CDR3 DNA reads TGCGCCAGCGACAGGGGACAGGGCACTGAAGCTTTCTTT.

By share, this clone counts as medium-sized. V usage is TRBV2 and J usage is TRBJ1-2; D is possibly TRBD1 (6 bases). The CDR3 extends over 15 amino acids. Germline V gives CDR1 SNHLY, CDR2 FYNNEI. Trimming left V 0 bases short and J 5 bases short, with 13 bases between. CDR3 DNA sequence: TGTGCCAGCAGTGAAGCGCAAGGGGGAAGGTATGGCTACACCTTC. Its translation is CASSEAQGGRYGYTF.

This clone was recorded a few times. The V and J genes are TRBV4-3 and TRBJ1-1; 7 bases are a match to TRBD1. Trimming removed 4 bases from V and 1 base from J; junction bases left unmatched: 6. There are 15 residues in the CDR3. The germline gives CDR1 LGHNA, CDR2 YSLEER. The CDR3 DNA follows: TGCGCCAGCAGCCCCTCCGGGACAGCGAACACTGAAGCTTTCTTT. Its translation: CASSPSGTANTEAFF.

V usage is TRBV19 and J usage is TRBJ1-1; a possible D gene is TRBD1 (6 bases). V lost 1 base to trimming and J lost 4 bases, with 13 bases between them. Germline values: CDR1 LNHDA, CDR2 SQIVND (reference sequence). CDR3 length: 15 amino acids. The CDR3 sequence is CASSIAHRETTEAFF. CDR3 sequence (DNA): TGTGCCAGTAGTATAGCACACAGGGAAACCACTGAAGCTTTCTTT.

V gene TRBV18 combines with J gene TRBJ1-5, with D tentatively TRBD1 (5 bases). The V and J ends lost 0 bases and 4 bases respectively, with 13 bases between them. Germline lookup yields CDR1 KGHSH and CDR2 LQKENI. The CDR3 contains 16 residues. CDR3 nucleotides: TGTGCCAGCTCACCACCGTATGGAGGGGTTAATCAGCCCCAGCATTTT. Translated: CASSPPYGGVNQPQHF.

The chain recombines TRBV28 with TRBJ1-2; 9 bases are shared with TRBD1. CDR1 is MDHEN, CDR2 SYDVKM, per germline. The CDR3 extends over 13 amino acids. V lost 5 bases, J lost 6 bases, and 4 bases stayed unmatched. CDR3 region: CASSPGQGHGYTF. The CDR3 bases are TGTGCCAGCAGTCCGGGACAGGGTCATGGCTACACCTTC.

The CDR3 DNA is TGTGCCAGCAGTGACGCGAGGCCCGGGGAGCAGTTCTTC. It is translated as CASSDARPGEQFF. J is TRBJ2-1 and V is TRBV6-4, with D unresolved. Trimming stripped 2 bases from V and 10 bases from J, with 12 bases between. Per the germline V gene, CDR1 is MRHNA and CDR2 is SNTAGT. The CDR3 is made up of 13 amino acids.

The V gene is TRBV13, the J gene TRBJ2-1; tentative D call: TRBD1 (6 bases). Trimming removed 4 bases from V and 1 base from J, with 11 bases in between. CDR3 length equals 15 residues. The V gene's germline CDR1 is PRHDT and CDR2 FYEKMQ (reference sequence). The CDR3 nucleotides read TGTGCCAGCAGCTCGCCAGGGGAATCCTACAATGAGCAGTTCTTC. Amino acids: CASSSPGESYNEQFF.

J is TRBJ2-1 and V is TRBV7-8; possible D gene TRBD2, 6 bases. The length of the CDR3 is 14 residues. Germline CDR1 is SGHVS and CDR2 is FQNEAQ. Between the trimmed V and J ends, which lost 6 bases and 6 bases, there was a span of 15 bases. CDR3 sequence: CASRVAAPINEQFF. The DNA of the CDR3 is TGTGCCAGCAGAGTAGCGGCCCCTATCAATGAGCAGTTCTTC.

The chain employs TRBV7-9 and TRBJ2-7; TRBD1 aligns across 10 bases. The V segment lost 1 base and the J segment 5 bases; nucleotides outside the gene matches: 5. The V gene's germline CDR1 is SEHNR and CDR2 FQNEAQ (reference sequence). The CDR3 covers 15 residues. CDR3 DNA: TGTGCCAGCAGCTTAGTCGGGACAGGGGTGCACGAGCAGTACTTC. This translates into CASSLVGTGVHEQYF. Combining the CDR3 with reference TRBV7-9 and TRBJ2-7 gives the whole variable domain DTGVSQNPRHKITKRGQNVTFRCDPISEHNRLYWYRQTLGQGPEFLTYFQNEAQLEKSRLLSDRFSAERPKGSFSTLEIQRTEQGDSAMYLCASSLVGTGVHEQYFGPGTRLTVT.

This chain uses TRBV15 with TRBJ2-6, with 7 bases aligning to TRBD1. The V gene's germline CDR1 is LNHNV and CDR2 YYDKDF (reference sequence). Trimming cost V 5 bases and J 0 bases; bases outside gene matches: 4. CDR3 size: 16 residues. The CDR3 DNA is TGTGCCACCAGCGGACAGGCTTTCTCTGGGGCCAACGTCCTGACTTTC. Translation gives CATSGQAFSGANVLTF.

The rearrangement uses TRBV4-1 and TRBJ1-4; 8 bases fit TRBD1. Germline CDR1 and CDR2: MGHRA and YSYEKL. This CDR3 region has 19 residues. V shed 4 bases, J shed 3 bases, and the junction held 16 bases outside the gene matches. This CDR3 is CASSPNHGQGGLANEKLFF. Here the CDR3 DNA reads TGCGCCAGCAGCCCCAATCACGGACAGGGAGGGTTGGCTAATGAAAAACTGTTTTTT.

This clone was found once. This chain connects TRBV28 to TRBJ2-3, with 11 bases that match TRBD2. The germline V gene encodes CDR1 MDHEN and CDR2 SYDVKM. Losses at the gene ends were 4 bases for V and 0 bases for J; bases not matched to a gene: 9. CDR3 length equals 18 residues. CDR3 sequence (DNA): TGTGCCAGCAGTTATAGCATAGCGGGAGGGCTGAGCACAGATACGCAGTATTTT. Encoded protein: CASSYSIAGGLSTDTQYF.

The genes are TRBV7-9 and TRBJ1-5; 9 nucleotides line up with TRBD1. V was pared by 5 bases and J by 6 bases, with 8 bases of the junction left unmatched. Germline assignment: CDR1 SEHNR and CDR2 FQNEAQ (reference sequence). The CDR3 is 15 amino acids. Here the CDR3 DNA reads TGTGCCAGCAGCGCCTTAACAGGGGGCGGTCAGCCCCAGCATTTT. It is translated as CASSALTGGGQPQHF.

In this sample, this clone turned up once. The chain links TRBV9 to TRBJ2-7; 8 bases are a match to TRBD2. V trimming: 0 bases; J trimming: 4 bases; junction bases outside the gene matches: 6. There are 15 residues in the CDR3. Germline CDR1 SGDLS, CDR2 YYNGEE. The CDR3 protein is CASSVGGSGTYEQYF. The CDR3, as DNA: TGTGCCAGCAGCGTAGGGGGTAGCGGGACTTACGAGCAGTACTTC.

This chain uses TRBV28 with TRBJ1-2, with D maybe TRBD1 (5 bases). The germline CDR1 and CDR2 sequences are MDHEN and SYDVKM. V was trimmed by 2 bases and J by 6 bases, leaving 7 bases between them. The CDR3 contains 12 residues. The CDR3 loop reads CASSLGGDGYTF. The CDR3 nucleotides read TGTGCCAGCAGTTTAGGAGGGGATGGCTACACCTTC.

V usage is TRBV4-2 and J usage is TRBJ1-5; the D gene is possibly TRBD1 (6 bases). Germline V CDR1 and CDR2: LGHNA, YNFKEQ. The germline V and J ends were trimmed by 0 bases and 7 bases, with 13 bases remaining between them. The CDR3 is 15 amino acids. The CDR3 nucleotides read TGTGCCAGCAGCCAAGAACAGGGAATAGGACAGCCCCAGCATTTT. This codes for CASSQEQGIGQPQHF.

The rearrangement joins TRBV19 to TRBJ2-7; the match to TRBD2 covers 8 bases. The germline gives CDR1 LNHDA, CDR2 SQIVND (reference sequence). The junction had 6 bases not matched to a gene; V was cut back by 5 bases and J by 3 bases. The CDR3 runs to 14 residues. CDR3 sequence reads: CASSPGGRFYEQYF. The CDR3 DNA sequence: TGTGCCAGTAGTCCTGGCGGGAGGTTCTACGAGCAGTACTTC.

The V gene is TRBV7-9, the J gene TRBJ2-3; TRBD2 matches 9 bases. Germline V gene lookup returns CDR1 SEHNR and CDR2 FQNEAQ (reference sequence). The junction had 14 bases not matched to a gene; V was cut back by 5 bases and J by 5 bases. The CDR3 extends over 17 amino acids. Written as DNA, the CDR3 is TGTGCCAGCAGCATAAAGGGGGCGGGAGGGCCTATAGATACGCAGTATTTT. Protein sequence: CASSIKGAGGPIDTQYF.

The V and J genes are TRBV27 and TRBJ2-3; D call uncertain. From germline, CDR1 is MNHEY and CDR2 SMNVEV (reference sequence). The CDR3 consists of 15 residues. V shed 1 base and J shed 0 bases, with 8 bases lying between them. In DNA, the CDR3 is TGTGCCAGCAGTTTATACAGATCTAGCACAGATACGCAGTATTTT. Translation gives CASSLYRSSTDTQYF.

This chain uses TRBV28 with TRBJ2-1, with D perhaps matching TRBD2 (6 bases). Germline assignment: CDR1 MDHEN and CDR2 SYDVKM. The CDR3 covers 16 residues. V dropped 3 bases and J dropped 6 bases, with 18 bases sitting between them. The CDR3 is CASSFRLDYITNEQFF. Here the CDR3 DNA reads TGTGCCAGCAGTTTTCGGCTGGACTATATTACCAATGAGCAGTTCTTC.

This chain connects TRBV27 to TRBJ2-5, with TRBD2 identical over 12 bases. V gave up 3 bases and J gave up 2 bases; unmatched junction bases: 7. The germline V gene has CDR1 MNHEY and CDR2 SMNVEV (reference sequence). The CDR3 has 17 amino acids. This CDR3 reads CASSFLTSGGIQETQYF. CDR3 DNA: TGTGCCAGCAGTTTCTTAACTAGCGGGGGGATACAAGAGACCCAGTACTTC.